Listed below are T cell receptor beta chains from one sample, sequenced in a study of blood T cell repertoires in COVID-19. Repertoires were generated with immunoSEQ multiplex PCR, while TCRdb's copy carries only in-frame clones and drops some. The sample yields about 490,000 clones, over 75% seen once. The material sequenced was peripheral blood. Receptor source: a human donor in a cohort sampled during active COVID-19. CDR3s include the opening cysteine and the closing phenylalanine or tryptophan. D genes are given only for firm matches. Clone size is stated in some rows and not others, as once, few, many or a class when expanded.

D	size	V	J	CDR3	DNA
TRBD2	-	TRBV7-3	TRBJ2-1	CASTLVAGASNEQFF	TGTGCCAGCACCTTAGTAGCGGGAGCATCCAATGAGCAGTTCTTC
TRBD1	many	TRBV7-8	TRBJ2-2	CASSSRGQGVELFF	TGTGCCAGCAGCTCAAGGGGCCAGGGGGTGGAGCTGTTTTTT
-	-	TRBV12-3/TRBV12-4	TRBJ1-5	CASSWGVSPQHF	TGTGCCAGCAGTTGGGGGGTCTCGCCCCAGCATTTT
-	-	TRBV5-4	TRBJ2-5	CASSWAGTEETQYF	TGTGCCAGCAGCTGGGCGGGGACAGAAGAGACCCAGTACTTC
TRBD2	-	TRBV7-9	TRBJ2-5	CASSTGLAGGETQYF	TGTGCCAGCAGTACGGGACTAGCGGGAGGGGAGACCCAGTACTTC
-	-	TRBV10-3	TRBJ2-3	CAISGGGGTDTQYF	TGTGCCATCAGTGGAGGGGGTGGCACAGATACGCAGTATTTT
TRBD1	-	TRBV7-8	TRBJ1-4	CASSSPTGLRKLFF	TGTGCCAGCAGCTCACCGACAGGGTTAAGGAAACTGTTTTTT
TRBD2	-	TRBV7-2	TRBJ2-4	CASSSLIGLAGDGDIQYF	TGTGCCAGCAGCTCCTTGATAGGACTAGCGGGAGATGGGGACATTCAGTACTTC
-	-	TRBV28	TRBJ1-6	CASSGRGAASPLHF	TGTGCCAGCAGCGGAAGGGGCGCGGCCTCACCCCTCCACTTT
TRBD1	-	TRBV6-6	TRBJ2-7	CASSSLTSDRDEQYF	TGTGCCAGCAGTTCGCTCACGAGCGACAGGGACGAGCAGTACTTC
-	-	TRBV30	TRBJ2-1	CAWSARWSPRGSYNEQFF	TGTGCCTGGAGTGCTCGGTGGAGCCCTCGAGGCTCCTACAATGAGCAGTTCTTC
-	-	TRBV11-2	TRBJ2-7	CASSITGERNEQYF	TGTGCCAGCAGCATCACCGGGGAAAGAAACGAGCAGTACTTC
-	-	TRBV3-1/TRBV3-2	TRBJ1-5	CASSQESGGRGSHQPQHF	TGTGCCAGCAGCCAAGAATCTGGCGGCAGGGGATCCCATCAGCCCCAGCATTTT
TRBD1	-	TRBV5-6	TRBJ1-1	CASSSFRGEAFF	TGTGCCAGCAGTTCGTTCAGGGGGGAAGCTTTCTTT
TRBD2	-	TRBV7-3	TRBJ2-7	CASSLEVGGDEQYF	TGTGCCAGCAGCTTAGAAGTCGGGGGGGACGAGCAGTACTTC
TRBD2	once	TRBV28	TRBJ2-7	CASSLGLAGAYEQYF	TGTGCCAGCAGTTTAGGACTAGCGGGAGCTTACGAGCAGTACTTC
-	-	TRBV6-2/TRBV6-3	TRBJ2-3	CASSYLRGSPADTQYF	TGTGCCAGCAGTTACTTGCGTGGGAGTCCCGCAGATACGCAGTATTTT
-	once	TRBV7-2	TRBJ1-1	CASSLAARVGEAFF	TGTGCCAGCAGCTTAGCGGCCAGGGTTGGTGAAGCTTTCTTT
-	-	TRBV11-3	TRBJ2-1	CASSLDSVTGYNEQFF	TGTGCCAGCAGCTTAGACTCGGTTACGGGTTACAATGAGCAGTTCTTC
TRBD1	-	TRBV2	TRBJ1-1	CASRGGQGRAEAFF	TGTGCCAGCAGAGGAGGACAGGGAAGGGCTGAAGCTTTCTTT
-	-	TRBV5-5	TRBJ2-2	CASSLSGANTGELFF	TGTGCCAGCAGCTTGTCGGGGGCGAACACCGGGGAGCTGTTTTTT
TRBD2	-	TRBV14	TRBJ2-1	CASSQARREAFNEQFF	TGTGCCAGCAGCCAGGCGAGGCGGGAGGCCTTTAATGAGCAGTTCTTC